The 26 T cell receptor beta chains given below trace back to one sample, sequenced in a study of T-cell memory formation after mild COVID-19. Each CDR3 protein gets one entry after TCRdb re-called the 5' RACE reads with MiXCR. The table shows under 550,000 distinct CDR3 sequences, with 15% to 20% occurring only once. The specimen was PBMCs or a T cell subset sorted from them (not recorded which). The receptor set was obtained from a man younger than 30 who had mild COVID-19 (a few samples of this study predate the infection). Cell type and time point are not known.

The chain links TRBV10-3 to TRBJ2-1, with D unclear. This CDR3 comprises 11 residues. Germline loops: CDR1 ENHRY, CDR2 SYGVKD. Trimming took off 8 bases at V and 10 bases at J, with 12 bases between the two ends. The CDR3 DNA follows: TGTGCCATCTTTACTATGGGGGAGCAGTTCTTC. The encoded protein is CAIFTMGEQFF.

This clonotype was counted between two and nine times. The gene calls are TRBV5-1 and TRBJ1-2; D is unclear. Germline V CDR1 and CDR2: SGHRS, YFSETQ. The CDR3 covers 13 residues. Trimming cost V 5 bases and J 3 bases, with 11 bases left between them. CDR3 region: CASRSTGHYGYTF. As DNA, the CDR3 is TGCGCCAGCAGATCGACCGGGCACTATGGCTACACCTTC. The variable domain in full, completed from reference TRBV5-1 and TRBJ1-2, reads KAGVTQTPRYLIKTRGQQVTLSCSPISGHRSVSWYQQTPGQGLQFLFEYFSETQRNKGNFPGRFSGRQFSNSRSEMNVSTLELGDSALYLCASRSTGHYGYTFGSGTRLTVV.

This clonotype has just a few counts. The chain employs TRBV30 and TRBJ2-1, with D perhaps matching TRBD2 (6 bases). V was shortened by 4 bases and J by 3 bases, with 19 bases between the two germline ends. The CDR3 is 16 residues long. Looked up from germline, CDR1 is GTSNPN and CDR2 is SVGIG (reference sequence). DNA of the CDR3: TGTGCCTGGATTTTATCAGGAGGGAGTAGCTACAATGAGCAGTTCTTC. Translating it yields CAWILSGGSSYNEQFF.

At least ten counts were recorded for this clonotype. The rearrangement links TRBV5-1 to TRBJ2-3, with D unclear. The CDR3 spans 14 residues. V lost 4 bases and J lost 0, with 9 bases in between. The germline V gene has CDR1 SGHRS and CDR2 YFSETQ. The CDR3 DNA reads as TGCGCCAGCAGCCCCCTACAGAGCACAGATACGCAGTATTTT. It encodes CASSPLQSTDTQYF. Based on the CDR3 plus reference TRBV5-1 and TRBJ2-3, the full variable domain is KAGVTQTPRYLIKTRGQQVTLSCSPISGHRSVSWYQQTPGQGLQFLFEYFSETQRNKGNFPGRFSGRQFSNSRSEMNVSTLELGDSALYLCASSPLQSTDTQYFGPGTRLTVL.

This clonotype was recorded a few times. The V and J genes are TRBV6-1 and TRBJ2-6; a possible D gene is TRBD1 (6 bases). Germline values: CDR1 MNHNS, CDR2 SASEGT. Trimming took off 1 base at V and 11 bases at J, with 12 bases between the two ends. This CDR3 region has 14 residues. The CDR3 loop is CASSEEGRGDVLTF. The CDR3 DNA sequence: TGTGCCAGCAGTGAAGAGGGCAGGGGAGACGTCCTGACTTTC.

In its sample, this clonotype was seen many times. V and J are TRBV7-3 and TRBJ2-2; D is undetermined. Trimming pared 5 bases from V and 1 base from J, leaving 8 bases between. The CDR3 is made up of 14 amino acids. Germline CDR1 and CDR2: SGHTA and FQGTGA. For the CDR3, the DNA is TGTGCCAGCAGCCTGAACGGGAACACCGGGGAGCTGTTTTTT. As protein: CASSLNGNTGELFF.

V usage is TRBV15 and J usage is TRBJ1-5, with D possibly TRBD1 on 5 matching bases. Trimming took 0 bases from V and 4 from J, leaving 10 bases between them. The V gene's germline CDR1 is LNHNV and CDR2 YYDKDF (reference sequence). CDR3 length: 15 amino acids. Here the CDR3 reads CATSRDLGQNQPQHF. The CDR3 DNA reads TGTGCCACCAGCAGAGATCTGGGGCAGAATCAGCCCCAGCATTTT.

This clonotype was picked up a small number of times. This chain links TRBV5-1 with TRBJ2-3; D perhaps matches TRBD2 (7 bases). The CDR3 contains 14 residues. Germline V gene sequence: CDR1 SGHRS, CDR2 YFSETQ. Trimming took off 2 bases at V and 5 bases at J, with 12 bases between the two ends. The CDR3 loop is CASSFGGPLDTQYF. DNA of the CDR3: TGCGCCAGCAGCTTCGGGGGGCCGTTAGATACGCAGTATTTT. The full variable domain, completed using reference TRBV5-1 and TRBJ2-3, is KAGVTQTPRYLIKTRGQQVTLSCSPISGHRSVSWYQQTPGQGLQFLFEYFSETQRNKGNFPGRFSGRQFSNSRSEMNVSTLELGDSALYLCASSFGGPLDTQYFGPGTRLTVL.

This clonotype was observed at least ten times. V gene TRBV18 combines with J gene TRBJ1-1; D may be TRBD1 (6 bases). The CDR3 is made up of 16 amino acids. V gave up 1 base and J gave up 2 bases, with 14 bases separating them. Germline loops: CDR1 KGHSH, CDR2 LQKENI. CDR3 in DNA: TGTGCCAGCTCACCACAAACAGGGCTGGGTAACACTGAAGCTTTCTTT. Translated, it gives CASSPQTGLGNTEAFF.

The V and J genes are TRBV6-1 and TRBJ2-5, with unresolved D. The germline gives CDR1 MNHNS, CDR2 SASEGT. CDR3 size: 16 residues. V lost 7 bases, J lost 5 bases, and 23 bases lay in between. CDR3 in amino acids: CASMVELWPTWETQYF. In nucleotides, the CDR3 is TGTGCCAGCATGGTCGAGTTATGGCCTACGTGGGAGACCCAGTACTTC.

The chain uses TRBV10-3 and TRBJ1-6; D call uncertain. V was trimmed by 0 bases and J by 12 bases, leaving 12 bases between them. The CDR3 spans 14 residues. In germline, CDR1 is ENHRY, CDR2 SYGVKD. Here the CDR3 reads CAISESPGELPLHF. The DNA of the CDR3 is TGTGCCATCAGTGAGTCCCCGGGAGAGTTACCCCTCCACTTT.

The chain uses TRBV6-5 and TRBJ1-3, with unresolved D. With 2 bases removed from V and 0 bases from J, the gap between germline ends came to 11 bases. CDR1 MNHEY and CDR2 SVGAGI come from the germline V gene. The CDR3 is 16 amino acids. CDR3 sequence: CASSYRVTHSGNTIYF. The DNA for the CDR3 is TGTGCCAGCAGTTACAGGGTAACCCACTCTGGAAACACCATATATTTT.

The genes are TRBV7-2 and TRBJ2-3, with TRBD2 identical over 13 bases. The J segment lost 3 bases and the V segment lost 5 bases, leaving 11 bases of the junction unmatched. The V gene's germline CDR1 is SGHTA and CDR2 FQGNSA. The CDR3 spans 18 residues. The CDR3 nucleotides read TGTGCCAGCAGCCGCAGACTAGCGGGGGGACTCAGAACAGATACGCAGTATTTT. Protein: CASSRRLAGGLRTDTQYF.

CDR3 nucleotide sequence: TGCGCCAGCAGCTTGGGGGGACAGGGGCGCTCACCCCTCCACTTT. This translates into CASSLGGQGRSPLHF. V usage is TRBV5-1 and J usage is TRBJ1-6; 10 bases are a match to TRBD1. Germline V gene lookup returns CDR1 SGHRS and CDR2 YFSETQ. CDR3 size: 15 residues. V lost 0 bases and J lost 10; bases outside the gene matches: 4.

At least ten counts were recorded for this clonotype. The chain recombines TRBV20-1 with TRBJ2-1; 9 nucleotides agree with TRBD2. Germline CDR1 DFQATT, CDR2 SNEGSKA (reference sequence). V shed 3 bases, J shed 6 bases, and the junction held 15 bases outside the gene matches. This CDR3 contains 17 residues. CDR3 loop: CSASGLAGTTGGNEQFF. The CDR3 DNA reads as TGCAGTGCTAGCGGGCTAGCGGGGACCACCGGGGGCAATGAGCAGTTCTTC.

The chain uses TRBV7-2 and TRBJ1-2; 7 bases are shared with TRBD1. V dropped 5 bases and J dropped 4; count of bases not matched to a gene: 4. The germline gives CDR1 SGHTA, CDR2 FQGNSA. CDR3 length: 13 amino acids. As DNA, the CDR3 is TGTGCCAGCAGCAGGGGGCAGAGCTATGGCTACACCTTC. Its protein product is CASSRGQSYGYTF.

The chain carries TRBV27 and TRBJ2-3; 7 bases map to TRBD2. The CDR3 loop spans 16 amino acids. In germline, CDR1 is MNHEY, CDR2 SMNVEV (reference sequence). With V trimmed by 2 bases and J by 4 bases, 9 bases remained unmatched. Written as DNA, the CDR3 is TGTGCCAGCAGTTTAAAACGGGGGGTTCTCGCAGATACGCAGTATTTT. This gives the protein CASSLKRGVLADTQYF.

V is TRBV24-1 and J is TRBJ1-2; TRBD1 matches 7 bases. V gave up 5 bases and J gave up 0 bases; unmatched junction bases: 8. Germline-derived CDR1 and CDR2 are KGHDR and SFDVKD. The CDR3 is 16 residues long. The CDR3 DNA follows: TGTGCCACCAGTGGCCAGGGGGTGGGAGCTAACTATGGCTACACCTTC. It specifies CATSGQGVGANYGYTF.

V usage is TRBV7-8 and J usage is TRBJ2-3; TRBD1 agrees at 7 bases. Per the germline V gene, CDR1 is SGHVS and CDR2 is FQNEAQ. The CDR3 length is 18 residues. The junction had 11 bases not matched to a gene; V was cut back by 0 bases and J by 2 bases. The CDR3 loop is CASSLALGTASYTDTQYF. CDR3 nucleotides: TGTGCCAGCAGCTTAGCCTTGGGGACAGCCTCTTACACAGATACGCAGTATTTT. Drawing the rest from reference TRBV7-8 and TRBJ2-3, the complete variable domain is GAGVSQSPRYKVAKRGQDVALRCDPISGHVSLFWYQQALGQGPEFLTYFQNEAQLDKSGLPSDRFFAERPEGSVSTLKIQRTQQEDSAVYLCASSLALGTASYTDTQYFGPGTRLTVL.

In its sample, this clonotype was seen a few times. The chain is built from TRBV4-3 and TRBJ1-1, with unresolved D. Germline V lookup: CDR1 LGHNA, CDR2 YSLEER. The CDR3 length is 14 residues. The V end was cut by 0 bases, the J end by 4 bases, with 9 bases between. In DNA form, the CDR3 reads TGCGCCAGCAGCCAAGATGGGTGGGGCACTGAAGCTTTCTTT. It yields the protein CASSQDGWGTEAFF.

V and J are TRBV6-6 and TRBJ1-1; D is uncertain. Germline CDR1 and CDR2: MNHNY and SVGAGI (reference sequence). The V and J ends lost 5 bases and 6 bases respectively, with 10 bases between them. This CDR3 has 12 amino acids. CDR3 protein: CASSPARSEAFF. For the CDR3, the DNA is TGTGCCAGCAGTCCCGCCCGTTCTGAAGCTTTCTTT.

This clonotype was detected only a few times. The rearrangement uses TRBV18 and TRBJ1-5; D gene ambiguous. Germline V gives CDR1 KGHSH, CDR2 LQKENI. The V and J ends lost 2 bases and 6 bases respectively, with 8 bases between them. The CDR3 has 13 amino acids. The CDR3 DNA reads TGTGCCAGCTCACCAGAAGGGAGTCAGCCCCAGCATTTT. Amino acids: CASSPEGSQPQHF.

This rearrangement joins TRBV20-1 to TRBJ1-1; 7 bases align to TRBD1. Germline V gene sequence: CDR1 DFQATT, CDR2 SNEGSKA (reference sequence). This CDR3 comprises 14 residues. Germline trimming cut 0 bases from V and 8 bases from J; bases unmatched to any gene: 9. The CDR3 sequence: CSARDIAGGAEAFF. As DNA, the CDR3 is TGCAGTGCTAGAGATATCGCAGGGGGGGCCGAAGCTTTCTTT.

This clonotype was seen a few times. The chain is built from TRBV27 and TRBJ1-2; a weak D match, TRBD1 (6 bases). Germline CDR1 reads MNHEY; CDR2 reads SMNVEV (reference sequence). V lost 8 bases, J lost 6 bases, and 19 bases lay in between. The CDR3 runs to 14 residues. The CDR3 is CASVRFSGGDGYTF. CDR3 nucleotide sequence: TGTGCCAGCGTACGATTCTCCGGGGGCGATGGCTACACCTTC.

The chain couples TRBV12-3 or TRBV12-4 to TRBJ2-7; unclear D gene. The V end was cut by 1 base, the J end by 1 base, with 11 bases between. CDR3 length: 15 residues. CDR3 coding DNA: TGTGCCAGCAGTTTAGGCCCGTTTGGGTCCTACGAGCAGTACTTC. This encodes CASSLGPFGSYEQYF.

This clonotype was recorded a few times. The chain combines TRBV30 with TRBJ2-4, with D maybe TRBD2 (6 bases). The germline V and J ends were trimmed by 0 bases and 8 bases, with 14 bases remaining between them. CDR1 and CDR2 (germline): GTSNPN, SVGIG (reference sequence). CDR3 size: 14 residues. CDR3 DNA: TGTGCCTGGAGTGTCGGAGGGCGCCGGGACATTCAGTACTTC. The encoded protein is CAWSVGGRRDIQYF.